These 23 T cell receptor beta chains were sequenced from one sample in a study of T-cell memory formation after mild COVID-19. One entry per CDR3 protein, called by TCRdb with MiXCR from the 5' RACE reads. The sample gives 550,000 to 650,000 distinct CDR3 sequences, around a sixth of which show up once; around 7.8% is in the top ten. What was sequenced was PBMCs or a T cell subset sorted from them (not recorded which). These receptors all come from an adult woman who had mild COVID-19 (a few samples of this study predate the infection). Cell type and time point are not known.

There are many counts of this clonotype. This rearrangement joins TRBV5-1 to TRBJ1-3; D is perhaps TRBD1 (5 bases). V was cut by 4 bases and J by 1 base, with 12 bases left in between. Per germline, CDR1 SGHRS and CDR2 YFSETQ. The CDR3 runs 15 residues. CDR3 sequence reads: CASSAAGFSGNTIYF. The CDR3 DNA reads TGCGCCAGCAGCGCAGCAGGGTTTTCTGGAAACACCATATATTTT.

In its sample, this clonotype was seen a few times. This chain uses TRBV5-1 with TRBJ2-5; D remains unclear. The CDR3 length is 14 residues. The V end was cut by 2 bases, the J end by 3 bases, with 11 bases between. Looked up from germline, CDR1 is SGHRS and CDR2 is YFSETQ. CDR3: CASSFNRAEETQYF. CDR3 nucleotide sequence: TGCGCCAGCAGCTTCAACCGGGCAGAAGAGACCCAGTACTTC.

The rearrangement links TRBV12-3 or TRBV12-4 to TRBJ1-2; D ambiguous. V was trimmed by 10 bases and J by 5 bases, leaving 14 bases between them. The CDR3 runs to 12 residues. The CDR3 here is CATSSARYGYTF. The CDR3 bases are TGTGCCACCTCATCAGCGCGGTATGGCTACACCTTC.

This clonotype was recorded at least ten times. The chain is built from TRBV3-1 and TRBJ2-7; 9 bases are a match to TRBD2. Germline CDR1 LGHDT, CDR2 YNNKEL (reference sequence). The ends lost 5 bases at V and 4 bases at J; junction bases unmatched: 9. The CDR3 has 15 residues. Here the CDR3 reads CASSFVRGGVYEQYF. CDR3 bases: TGTGCCAGCAGCTTCGTGCGGGGGGGCGTGTACGAGCAGTACTTC.

The rearrangement joins TRBV7-8 to TRBJ1-4, with no clear D. This CDR3 has 15 residues. Germline CDR1 SGHVS, CDR2 FQNEAQ. The V end lost 5 bases, the J end lost 0 bases, and 10 bases lay between the germline ends. The CDR3 spells CASSAGRATNEKLFF. Written as DNA, the CDR3 is TGTGCCAGCAGCGCTGGACGGGCAACTAATGAAAAACTGTTTTTT.

V and J are TRBV24-1 and TRBJ2-2; 9 bases are a match to TRBD1. Germline V gene sequence: CDR1 KGHDR, CDR2 SFDVKD. V shed 5 bases and J 7 bases; nucleotides not matched to a gene: 4. The CDR3 runs to 14 residues. DNA of the CDR3: TGTGCCACCAGTGTACAGGGGGCGAACGGGGAGCTGTTTTTT. It translates to CATSVQGANGELFF.

This clonotype was counted only a few times. The chain recombines TRBV15 with TRBJ2-6, with unresolved D. Trimming stripped 2 bases from V and 2 bases from J, with 13 bases between. The germline V gene has CDR1 LNHNV and CDR2 YYDKDF (reference sequence). The CDR3 has 17 residues. The CDR3 loop is CATSRSGLIAGANVLTF. CDR3 bases: TGTGCCACCAGCAGATCCGGATTAATAGCTGGGGCCAACGTCCTGACTTTC.

The genes are TRBV7-8 and TRBJ2-1; TRBD1 matches 8 bases. Germline V gene lookup returns CDR1 SGHVS and CDR2 FQNEAQ. CDR3 length equals 16 residues. After removal of 2 bases from V and 8 bases from J, the junction contained 11 bases not matched to a gene. This chain's CDR3 is CASSLKAGGAFDEQFF. The CDR3 DNA sequence: TGTGCCAGCAGCTTAAAGGCAGGGGGCGCATTTGATGAGCAGTTCTTC.

This clonotype showed up just a few times. The chain is built from TRBV7-2 and TRBJ2-1; a possible D gene is TRBD1 (6 bases). In germline, CDR1 is SGHTA, CDR2 FQGNSA. V dropped 1 base and J dropped 2 bases, with 9 bases sitting between them. The CDR3 covers 15 residues. This CDR3 is CASSLVGDTYNEQFF. CDR3 coding DNA: TGTGCCAGCAGCTTAGTAGGGGACACCTACAATGAGCAGTTCTTC. The variable domain in full, with the rest retrieved from reference TRBV7-2 and TRBJ2-1, is GAGVSQSPSNKVTEKGKDVELRCDPISGHTALYWYRQSLGQGLEFLIYFQGNSAPDKSGLPSDRFSAERTGGSVSTLTIQRTQQEDSAVYLCASSLVGDTYNEQFFGPGTRLTVL.

The genes are TRBV7-2 and TRBJ1-2; tentatively, D is TRBD1 (5 bases). The CDR3 consists of 13 residues. CDR1 and CDR2 from the germline V gene are SGHTA and FQGNSA. Trimming took off 4 bases at V and 7 bases at J, with 13 bases between the two ends. CDR3 nucleotides: TGTGCCAGCAGCTCACCGGTAGGGGCTGGCTACACCTTC. As protein: CASSSPVGAGYTF.

The chain couples TRBV7-2 to TRBJ2-7; 7 bases align to TRBD1. The CDR3 runs to 16 residues. Germline CDR1 is SGHTA and CDR2 is FQGNSA. Trimming removed 5 bases from V and 1 base from J; junction bases left unmatched: 11. In nucleotides, the CDR3 is TGTGCCAGCAGCATAGAGGGACAGATACTTTCCTACGAGCAGTACTTC. This codes for CASSIEGQILSYEQYF.

This chain joins TRBV3-1 and TRBJ1-1; D gene unclear. This CDR3 has 12 amino acids. V lost 2 bases to trimming and J lost 8 bases, with 9 bases between them. The germline CDR1 and CDR2 sequences are LGHDT and YNNKEL (reference sequence). The CDR3 DNA reads as TGTGCCAGCAGCCAAACCAGCAGGGAAGCTTTCTTT. It yields the protein CASSQTSREAFF. Full variable domain (missing parts from reference TRBV3-1 and TRBJ1-1): DTAVSQTPKYLVTQMGNDKSIKCEQNLGHDTMYWYKQDSKKFLKIMFSYNNKELIINETVPNRFSPKSPDKAHLNLHINSLELGDSAVYFCASSQTSREAFFGQGTRLTVV.

This clonotype showed up many times. V is TRBV12-3 or TRBV12-4 and J is TRBJ1-4, with D unresolved. V was shortened by 6 bases and J by 0 bases, with 8 bases between the two germline ends. This CDR3 has 14 residues. DNA of the CDR3: TGTGCCAGCAGCTCGTACGCAACTAATGAAAAACTGTTTTTT. It translates to CASSSYATNEKLFF.

The V and J genes are TRBV20-1 and TRBJ2-6, with TRBD1 identical over 9 bases. Trimming cost V 5 bases and J 0 bases; bases outside gene matches: 5. This CDR3 spans 16 amino acids. Looked up from germline, CDR1 is DFQATT and CDR2 is SNEGSKA (reference sequence). CDR3 protein: CSAVGQGSSGANVLTF. CDR3 DNA: TGCAGTGCTGTGGGACAGGGAAGCTCTGGGGCCAACGTCCTGACTTTC.

The genes are TRBV5-1 and TRBJ1-4; the D is unclear. This CDR3 comprises 14 residues. V lost 3 bases, J lost 8 bases, and 14 bases lay in between. Germline V gene lookup returns CDR1 SGHRS and CDR2 YFSETQ. The CDR3 is CASSSSPPGEKLFF. CDR3 DNA sequence: TGCGCCAGCAGCTCCTCGCCCCCTGGGGAAAAACTGTTTTTT.

This clonotype has just a few counts. V usage is TRBV15 and J usage is TRBJ2-5; 8 nucleotides align to TRBD2. The CDR3 runs to 13 residues. With 4 bases clipped from V and 4 bases from J, the junction kept 2 bases outside the gene matches. Germline CDR1 and CDR2: LNHNV and YYDKDF (reference sequence). The CDR3 reads CATSTAGVETQYF. For the CDR3, the DNA is TGTGCCACCAGCACAGCGGGGGTAGAGACCCAGTACTTC.

This sequence joins TRBV24-1 and TRBJ2-2; D may match TRBD1 or TRBD2 (7 bases each). From germline, CDR1 is KGHDR and CDR2 SFDVKD. With 1 base removed from V and 4 bases from J, the gap between germline ends came to 12 bases. The CDR3 sequence is 16 residues long. The CDR3: CATSDFGRGGTGELFF. The CDR3, as DNA: TGTGCCACCAGTGATTTTGGCAGGGGGGGCACCGGGGAGCTGTTTTTT.

This clonotype was counted only a few times. This rearrangement joins TRBV7-8 to TRBJ2-1; 9 nucleotides align to TRBD1. The CDR3 runs to 14 residues. Trimming took 1 base from V and 16 from J; bases not matched to a gene: 11. Germline V gene sequence: CDR1 SGHVS, CDR2 FQNEAQ. Here the CDR3 DNA reads TGTGCCAGCAGCTTAGAGAGGCGGACAGGGGAATTCTTCTTC. This translates into CASSLERRTGEFFF.

On this clonotype: A read error may produce the germline difference seen at one junction end. V and J are TRBV12-3 or TRBV12-4 and TRBJ2-7; the D is unclear. This CDR3 has 11 amino acids. The CDR3 sequence: CASSLSPRVNF. The CDR3 DNA sequence: TGTGCCAGCAGTTTATCCCCCCGGGTAAATTTC.

This clonotype was seen repeatedly, ten times or more. The chain recombines TRBV5-1 with TRBJ2-7, with 9 bases fitting TRBD1. Germline-derived CDR1 and CDR2 are SGHRS and YFSETQ. Trimming at V came to 0 bases and at J to 3 bases, leaving 10 bases not matched to a gene. CDR3 length: 17 residues. The CDR3 DNA sequence: TGCGCCAGCAGCTTGGCCGACGGACAGGGGCTTTACTACGAGCAGTACTTC. Amino acids: CASSLADGQGLYYEQYF.

The chain recombines TRBV5-6 with TRBJ2-6; TRBD2 is a possible D gene (5 bases). V lost 1 base and J 9 bases, leaving 17 bases between the germline ends. The CDR3 length is 16 residues. Germline V gene data show CDR1 as SGHDT and CDR2 as YYEEEE. The CDR3 sequence is CASSLWRQKVVNVLTF. The DNA for the CDR3 is TGTGCCAGCAGCTTGTGGAGGCAAAAGGTAGTCAACGTCCTGACTTTC. Full variable domain (outside the CDR3, taken from reference TRBV5-6 and TRBJ2-6): DAGVTQSPTHLIKTRGQQVTLRCSPKSGHDTVSWYQQALGQGPQFIFQYYEEEERQRGNFPDRFSGHQFPNYSSELNVNALLLGDSALYLCASSLWRQKVVNVLTFGAGSRLTVL.

This chain links TRBV12-3 or TRBV12-4 with TRBJ2-2, with D tentatively TRBD1 (5 bases). The length of the CDR3 is 13 residues. V was cut by 6 bases and J by 5 bases, with 10 bases left in between. CDR3 residues: CASRAYRTGELFF. CDR3 nucleotides: TGTGCCAGCAGAGCCTACAGGACCGGGGAGCTGTTTTTT.

The CDR3 nucleotides read TGTGCCAGCAGTACGTTAGATCAGCCCCAGCATTTT. As protein: CASSTLDQPQHF. The chain recombines TRBV27 with TRBJ1-5, with unresolved D. The length of the CDR3 is 12 residues. Germline CDR1 MNHEY, CDR2 SMNVEV (reference sequence). V was shortened by 5 bases and J by 5 bases, with 7 bases between the two germline ends.